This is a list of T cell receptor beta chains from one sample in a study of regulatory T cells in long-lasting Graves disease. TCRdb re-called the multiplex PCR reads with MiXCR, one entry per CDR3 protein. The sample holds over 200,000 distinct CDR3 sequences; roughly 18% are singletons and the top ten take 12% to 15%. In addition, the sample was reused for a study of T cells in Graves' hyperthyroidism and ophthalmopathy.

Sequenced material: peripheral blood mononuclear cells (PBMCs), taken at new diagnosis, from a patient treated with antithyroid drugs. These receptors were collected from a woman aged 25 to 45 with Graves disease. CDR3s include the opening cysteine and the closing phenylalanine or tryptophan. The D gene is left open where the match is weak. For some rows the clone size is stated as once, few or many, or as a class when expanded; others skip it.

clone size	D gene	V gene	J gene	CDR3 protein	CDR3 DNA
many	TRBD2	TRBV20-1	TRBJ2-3	CSARDRGGGADTQYF	TGCAGTGCTAGAGATAGGGGCGGGGGGGCCGATACGCAGTATTTT
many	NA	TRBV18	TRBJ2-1	CASSPPQGGNEQFF	TGTGCCAGCTCACCACCTCAGGGTGGCAATGAGCAGTTCTTC
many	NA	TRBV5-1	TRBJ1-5	CASSLDRNQPQHF	TGCGCCAGCAGCTTAGATAGAAATCAGCCCCAGCATTTT
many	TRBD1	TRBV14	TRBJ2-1	CASSPLQGISYNEQFF	TGTGCCAGCAGCCCACTACAGGGGATATCCTACAATGAGCAGTTCTTC
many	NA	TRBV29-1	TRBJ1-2	CSVVSGSYGCTF	TGCAGCGTTGTATCCGGATCCTATGGCTGCACCTTC
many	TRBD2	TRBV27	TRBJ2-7	CASRTTGLAGPNSYEQYF	TGTGCCAGCAGAACGACGGGACTAGCGGGTCCTAACTCCTACGAGCAGTACTTC
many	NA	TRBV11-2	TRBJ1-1	CASSKHNTEAFF	TGTGCCAGCAGCAAACATAACACTGAAGCTTTCTTT
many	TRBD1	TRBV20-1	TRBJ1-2	CSAREGAGGYTF	TGCAGTGCCCGGGAGGGGGCAGGTGGCTACACCTTC
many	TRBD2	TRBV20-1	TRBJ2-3	CSAVSGGLTDTQYF	TGCAGTGCTGTTAGCGGGGGGCTCACAGATACGCAGTATTTT
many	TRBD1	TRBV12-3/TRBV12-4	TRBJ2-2	CASSPPQGAVTGELFF	TGTGCCAGCAGTCCTCCACAGGGGGCAGTCACCGGGGAGCTGTTTTTT
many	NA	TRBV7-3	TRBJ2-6	CASRNSSNNVLTF	TGTGCCAGCAGAAATAGTTCAAACAACGTCCTGACTTTC
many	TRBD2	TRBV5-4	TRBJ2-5	CASSGRTSGDFRETQYF	TGTGCCAGCAGCGGGAGGACTAGCGGAGACTTCCGGGAGACCCAGTACTTC
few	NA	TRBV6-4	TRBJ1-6	CASSVTWGSDSPLHF	TGTGCCAGCAGTGTCACATGGGGCTCGGACTCACCCCTCCACTTT
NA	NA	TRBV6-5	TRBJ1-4	CASGLDAGYEKLFF	TGTGCCAGCGGTTTGGATGCGGGGTATGAAAAACTGTTTTTT
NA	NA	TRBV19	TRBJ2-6	CASRHFAGANVLTF	TGTGCCAGCCGACACTTTGCTGGGGCCAACGTCCTGACTTTC
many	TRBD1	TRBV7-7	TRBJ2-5	CASSLTGGQETQYF	TGTGCTAGCAGCTTAACAGGGGGGCAAGAGACCCAGTACTTC
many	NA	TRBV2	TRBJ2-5	CASSEYRQETQYF	TGTGCCAGCAGTGAGTACAGGCAAGAGACCCAGTACTTC
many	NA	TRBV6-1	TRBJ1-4	CASRTGVGGTNEKLFF	TGTGCCAGCAGAACTGGGGTCGGAGGAACTAATGAAAAACTGTTTTTT
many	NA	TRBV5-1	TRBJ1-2	CASSLDTPTGGYTF	TGCGCCAGCAGCTTGGACACCCCTACAGGGGGCTACACCTTC
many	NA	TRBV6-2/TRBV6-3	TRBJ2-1	CASSCDGRNEQFF	TGTGCCAGCAGTTGCGATGGACGTAATGAGCAGTTCTTC
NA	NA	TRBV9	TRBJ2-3	CASSPATGTDTQYF	TGTGCCAGCAGCCCGGCCACGGGCACAGATACGCAGTATTTT
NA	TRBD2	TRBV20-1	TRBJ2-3	CSAMKEAGGGASTDTQYF	TGCAGTGCTATGAAAGAGGCGGGCGGGGGGGCCAGCACAGATACGCAGTATTTT
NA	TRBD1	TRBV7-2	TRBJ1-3	CASSLKEGATGNTIYF	TGTGCCAGCAGCTTAAAGGAGGGGGCGACTGGAAACACCATATATTTT
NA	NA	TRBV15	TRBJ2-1	CATSSPTHDRTSSYNEQFF	TGTGCCACCAGCAGTCCAACCCACGACAGGACTAGCTCCTACAATGAGCAGTTCTTC
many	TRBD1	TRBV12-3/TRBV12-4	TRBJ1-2	CASSFGRDRGRYTF	TGTGCCAGCAGTTTCGGCAGGGACAGGGGACGCTACACCTTC
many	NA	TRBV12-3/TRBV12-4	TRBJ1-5	CASSQADGSQPQHF	TGTGCCAGCAGCCAAGCCGACGGAAGTCAGCCCCAGCATTTT
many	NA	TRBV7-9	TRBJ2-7	CASSSSKGLHLYEQYF	TGTGCCAGCAGCTCATCCAAGGGACTTCACCTTTACGAGCAGTACTTC
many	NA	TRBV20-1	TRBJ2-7	CSAQRKGDEQYF	TGCAGTGCACAGAGGAAGGGTGACGAGCAGTACTTC
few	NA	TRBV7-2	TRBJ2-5	CASSFYGETQYF	TGTGCCAGCAGCTTTTATGGGGAGACCCAGTACTTC
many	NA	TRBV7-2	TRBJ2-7	CASSLVIQGYEQYF	TGTGCCAGCAGCCTCGTGATACAGGGCTACGAGCAGTACTTC
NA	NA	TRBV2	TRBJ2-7	CASSERRGQNYEQYF	TGTGCCAGCAGTGAAAGGAGGGGACAGAACTACGAGCAGTACTTC
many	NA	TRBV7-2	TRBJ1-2	CASRLGNYGYTF	TGTGCCAGCAGACTCGGAAACTATGGCTACACCTTC
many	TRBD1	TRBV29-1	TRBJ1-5	CSVRTGGNQPQHF	TGCAGCGTTCGGACAGGGGGGAATCAGCCCCAGCATTTT
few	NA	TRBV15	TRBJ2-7	CATSRGQPPKPQLTYEQYF	TGTGCCACCAGCAGAGGGCAGCCGCCGAAGCCCCAACTGACCTACGAGCAGTACTTC
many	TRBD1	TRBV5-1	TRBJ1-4	CASRLDRGDHEKLFF	TGCGCCAGCAGGTTAGACAGGGGCGACCATGAAAAACTGTTTTTT
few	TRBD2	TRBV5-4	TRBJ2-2	CASSSLLAGANTGELFF	TGTGCCAGCAGCTCCCTGCTAGCGGGGGCTAACACCGGGGAGCTGTTTTTT
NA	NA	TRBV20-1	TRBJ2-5	CSARGWGPRETQYF	TGCAGTGCTAGAGGGTGGGGGCCGAGGGAGACCCAGTACTTC
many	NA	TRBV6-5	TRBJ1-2	CASSYQVNYGYTF	TGTGCCAGCAGTTATCAAGTGAACTATGGCTACACCTTC
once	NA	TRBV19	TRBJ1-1	CASIRGGTQLTEAFF	TGTGCCAGTATCCGGGGGGGAACTCAACTCACTGAAGCTTTCTTT
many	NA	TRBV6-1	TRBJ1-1	CASREARYEAFF	TGTGCCAGCAGAGAAGCCAGGTATGAAGCTTTCTTT
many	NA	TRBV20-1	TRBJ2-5	CSARETGRETQYF	TGCAGTGCTAGAGAGACAGGGAGGGAGACCCAGTACTTC
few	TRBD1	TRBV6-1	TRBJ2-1	CASEWTGVDEQFF	TGTGCCAGCGAATGGACAGGGGTCGATGAGCAGTTCTTC
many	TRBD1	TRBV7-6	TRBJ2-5	CASSLVGTGKETQYF	TGTGCCAGCAGCTTAGTTGGGACAGGCAAAGAGACCCAGTACTTC
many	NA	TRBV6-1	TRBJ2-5	CASSPFNSGETQYF	TGTGCCAGCAGCCCCTTCAACTCCGGGGAGACCCAGTACTTC
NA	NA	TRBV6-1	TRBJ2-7	CASSEGGVLSYEQYF	TGTGCCAGCTCCGAAGGGGGGGTTTTGTCCTACGAGCAGTACTTC
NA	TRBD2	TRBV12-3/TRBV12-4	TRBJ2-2	CASSLMAGGPSNTGELFF	TGTGCCAGCAGTTTAATGGCGGGAGGGCCCTCTAACACCGGGGAGCTGTTTTTT
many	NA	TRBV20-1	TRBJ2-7	CSARGTTYEQYF	TGCAGTGCTAGAGGGACCACCTACGAGCAGTACTTC
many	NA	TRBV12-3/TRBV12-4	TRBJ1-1	CASSLSVVGDTEAFF	TGTGCCAGCAGTTTATCGGTAGTAGGGGACACTGAAGCTTTCTTT
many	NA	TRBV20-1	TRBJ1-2	CSAPRSVLGYGYTF	TGCAGTGCTCCCCGGTCGGTTTTGGGCTATGGCTACACCTTC
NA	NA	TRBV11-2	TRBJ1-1	CASSHTTTGPNTEAFF	TGTGCCAGCAGCCACACCACCACGGGACCGAACACTGAAGCTTTCTTT
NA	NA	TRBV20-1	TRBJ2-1	CSASAHAGEQFF	TGCAGTGCTAGTGCCCATGCGGGTGAGCAGTTCTTC
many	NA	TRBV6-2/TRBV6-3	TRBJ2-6	CASSPSLVGANVLTF	TGTGCCAGCAGTCCTTCGTTGGTTGGGGCCAACGTCCTGACTTTC
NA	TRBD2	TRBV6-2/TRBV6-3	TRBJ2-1	CASSEAISGGAIDEQFF	TGTGCCAGCAGTGAAGCTATTAGCGGGGGCGCAATCGATGAGCAGTTCTTC
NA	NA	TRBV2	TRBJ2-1	CASSDGFNEQSF	TGTGCCAGCAGTGACGGCTTCAATGAGCAGTCCTTC
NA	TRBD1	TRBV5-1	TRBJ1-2	CASSVWWGQGPSNYGYTF	TGCGCCAGCAGCGTTTGGTGGGGACAGGGGCCCTCCAACTATGGCTACACCTTC